The 15 T cell receptor beta chains in this list originate from one sample, sequenced in a study of blood T cell repertoires in COVID-19. The data were produced by immunoSEQ multiplex PCR, yet TCRdb's version contains in-frame clones alone and is incomplete. The table includes 100,000 to 150,000 clones, around 83% detected once. The sample comprised peripheral blood. These receptors all come from a woman aged 80 or older with COVID-19, enrolled during active disease.

This chain connects TRBV5-1 to TRBJ2-7; TRBD2 matches at 9 bases. The CDR3 is 16 amino acids. Germline V gene sequence: CDR1 SGHRS, CDR2 YFSETQ. V was pared by 4 bases and J by 4 bases, with 12 bases of the junction left unmatched. DNA of the CDR3: TGCGCCAGCAGCCCCGGGGTAGCGGGAGCAGGGTACGAGCAGTACTTC. The encoded protein is CASSPGVAGAGYEQYF.

The chain combines TRBV25-1 with TRBJ1-4; D may be TRBD1 (6 bases). This CDR3 comprises 18 residues. Trimming shortened V by 6 bases and J by 0 bases, and 20 bases separated the two germline ends. From germline, CDR1 is MGHDK and CDR2 SYGVNS. CDR3 bases: TGTGCCAGCAGGGGCGGACCGGGACAAACAACAACTAATGAAAAACTGTTTTTT. Its protein product is CASRGGPGQTTTNEKLFF.

The chain is built from TRBV5-1 and TRBJ2-7; 8 nucleotides match TRBD1. J lost 8 bases, V lost 0 bases, and 4 bases had no gene match. CDR1 is SGHRS, CDR2 YFSETQ, per germline. The CDR3 loop spans 13 amino acids. CDR3 bases: TGCGCCAGCAGCTTGGGACAGGGGTTCCAGCAGTACTTC. This encodes CASSLGQGFQQYF.

This clone was counted between two and nine times. The chain is built from TRBV4-2 and TRBJ2-7; D unclear. This CDR3 has 16 amino acids. V lost 0 bases to trimming and J lost 2 bases, with 14 bases between them. In germline, CDR1 is LGHNA, CDR2 YNFKEQ. DNA of the CDR3: TGTGCCAGCAGCCAAGAGCCCCTACAGATGACCTACGAGCAGTACTTC. Translation gives CASSQEPLQMTYEQYF.

On this clone itself: The sample has other DNA sequences that encode this CDR3 too. The DNA of the CDR3 is TGTGCCAGCAGTTACTCCGGACAGGGGGATTCACCCCTCCACTTT. This gives the protein CASSYSGQGDSPLHF. The rearrangement links TRBV6-5 to TRBJ1-6, with 10 bases identical to TRBD1. The junction had 1 base not matched to a gene; V was cut back by 0 bases and J by 8 bases. The CDR3 runs to 15 residues. Per the germline V gene, CDR1 is MNHEY and CDR2 is SVGAGI.

This clone was counted once. J is TRBJ1-2 and V is TRBV19; D is perhaps TRBD1 (6 bases). The germline V gene encodes CDR1 LNHDA and CDR2 SQIVND (reference sequence). Trimming left V 4 bases short and J 4 bases short, with 13 bases between. This CDR3 contains 14 residues. This CDR3 reads CASSTRQELYGYTF. Here the CDR3 DNA reads TGTGCCAGTAGTACCCGACAGGAGCTCTATGGCTACACCTTC.

The rearrangement uses TRBV15 and TRBJ2-1; D gene ambiguous. The V end lost 9 bases, the J end lost 4 bases, and 7 bases lay between the germline ends. CDR1 is LNHNV, CDR2 YYDKDF, per germline (reference sequence). The CDR3 length is 11 residues. CDR3 region: CATRGYNEQFF. Written as DNA, the CDR3 is TGTGCCACGAGAGGATACAATGAGCAGTTCTTC.

The V gene is TRBV9, the J gene TRBJ2-1; 8 bases are shared with TRBD2. The CDR3 runs 16 residues. With V trimmed by 4 bases and J by 3 bases, 9 bases remained unmatched. CDR1 and CDR2 from the germline V gene are SGDLS and YYNGEE. The CDR3 DNA reads TGTGCCAGCAGCCCCGGGCAGCGGGAGCTCTACAATGAGCAGTTCTTC. It is translated as CASSPGQRELYNEQFF.

This chain links TRBV6-5 with TRBJ1-6; possibly TRBD1 for D (5 bases). This CDR3 spans 14 amino acids. V was pared by 6 bases and J by 8 bases, with 14 bases between. Germline V gene data show CDR1 as MNHEY and CDR2 as SVGAGI. CDR3 coding DNA: TGTGCCAGCAGCCGGGGGATTGGGGATTCACCCCTCCACTTT. Translation gives CASSRGIGDSPLHF.

V usage is TRBV29-1 and J usage is TRBJ2-1, with a tentative D call TRBD2 (6 bases). Per germline, CDR1 SQVTM and CDR2 ANQGSEA. The CDR3 has 15 residues. V dropped 3 bases and J dropped 0 bases, with 12 bases sitting between them. The CDR3 nucleotides are TGCAGCGTTGATTTGCGGGGCCACTCCTACAATGAGCAGTTCTTC. Translation: CSVDLRGHSYNEQFF.

This clone showed up just once. The chain recombines TRBV4-3 with TRBJ2-1; D uncertain. Trimming stripped 4 bases from V and 2 bases from J, with 15 bases between. CDR1 and CDR2 (germline): LGHNA, YSLEER. This CDR3 has 16 residues. The CDR3 region has the DNA TGCGCCAGCAGCCCTCGGCTCGGCGGCACCTACAATGAGCAGTTCTTC. It is translated as CASSPRLGGTYNEQFF.

The V gene is TRBV21-1, the J gene TRBJ2-7; whether TRBD1, the table's D call, matches the DNA was not checked. TRBV21-1 is a listed pseudogene. The CDR3 runs 15 residues. The CDR3: CASSKTRVRGYEQYF. The CDR3 DNA reads as TGTGCCAGCAGCAAAACCCGGGTCAGGGGCTACGAGCAGTACTTC.

The chain couples TRBV10-3 to TRBJ2-7, with 8 bases matching TRBD2. Germline CDR1 ENHRY, CDR2 SYGVKD. This CDR3 is 13 amino acids long. Trimming at V came to 5 bases and at J to 4 bases, leaving 4 bases not matched to a gene. The CDR3 coding sequence is TGTGCCATCAGTCAGGGACTAGGATACGAGCAGTACTTC. It encodes CAISQGLGYEQYF.

The chain recombines TRBV6-5 with TRBJ2-7; 8 bases match TRBD2. The CDR3 contains 14 residues. Germline trimming cut 8 bases from V and 1 base from J; bases unmatched to any gene: 7. CDR1 MNHEY and CDR2 SVGAGI come from the germline V gene. This CDR3 reads CASRAGEASYEQYF. The CDR3 DNA reads TGTGCCAGCCGAGCGGGAGAGGCATCCTACGAGCAGTACTTC.

The chain recombines TRBV7-2 with TRBJ1-1; 7 positions match TRBD1. V shed 4 bases and J 2 bases; nucleotides not matched to a gene: 7. From germline, CDR1 is SGHTA and CDR2 FQGNSA. The CDR3 contains 15 residues. CDR3 nucleotide sequence: TGTGCCAGCAGCTATCATCACAGGGGAAACACTGAAGCTTTCTTT. Its translation: CASSYHHRGNTEAFF. Combining the CDR3 with reference TRBV7-2 and TRBJ1-1 gives the whole variable domain GAGVSQSPSNKVTEKGKDVELRCDPISGHTALYWYRQSLGQGLEFLIYFQGNSAPDKSGLPSDRFSAERTGGSVSTLTIQRTQQEDSAVYLCASSYHHRGNTEAFFGQGTRLTVV.